This T cell receptor (beta chain) was observed in a study of CD8 T cells in ankylosing spondylitis. Findings and limits, study-wide: The authors reported significant enrichment of disease-linked clones in matched ankylosing spondylitis synovial fluid. Characteristic, it appeared, of ankylosing spondylitis blood was a TCR beta motif of fewer than 10 highly homologous variants. Disease-linked clones proved CD8+ and comparatively uncommon in peripheral blood. Earlier work had already found some motif variants in reactive arthritis synovial fluid and blood.

TCRdb re-derived calls from the 5' RACE reads in MiXCR, one entry per CDR3 protein. The top ten clones hold approximately 6.2% of a sample with approximately 500,000 distinct CDR3 sequences, 10% to 15% of them seen once. The V gene's germline CDR1 is DFQATT and CDR2 SNEGSKA (reference sequence). There are 15 residues in the CDR3. Trimming took off 0 bases at V and 0 bases at J, with 12 bases between the two ends. In this sample, this clonotype turned up a few times. The target antigen is unknown. The source material was blood, either unsorted or a sorted T cell fraction (not recorded which). The V call is TRBV20-1, the J call TRBJ2-7; the D is unclear. This clonotype was obtained from a male donor with ankylosing spondylitis. Written as DNA, the CDR3 is TGCAGTGCTAGAGATCCAGCGCCTAGCTCCTACGAGCAGTACTTC. It codes for CSARDPAPSSYEQYF.